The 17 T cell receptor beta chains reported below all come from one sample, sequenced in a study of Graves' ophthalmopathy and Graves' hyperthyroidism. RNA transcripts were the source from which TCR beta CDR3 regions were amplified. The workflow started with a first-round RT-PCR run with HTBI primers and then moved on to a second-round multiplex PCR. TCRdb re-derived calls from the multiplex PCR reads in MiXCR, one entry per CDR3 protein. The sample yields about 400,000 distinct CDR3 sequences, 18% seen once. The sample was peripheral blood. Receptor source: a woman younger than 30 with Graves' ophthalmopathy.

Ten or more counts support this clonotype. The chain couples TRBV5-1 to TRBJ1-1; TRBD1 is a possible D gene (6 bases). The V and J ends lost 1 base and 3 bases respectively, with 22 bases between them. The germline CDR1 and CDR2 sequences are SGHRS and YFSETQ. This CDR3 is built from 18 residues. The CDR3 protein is CASSLSRGAQRRYTEAFF. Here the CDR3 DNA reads TGCGCCAGCAGCTTGTCCCGGGGGGCGCAAAGAAGATACACTGAAGCTTTCTTT.

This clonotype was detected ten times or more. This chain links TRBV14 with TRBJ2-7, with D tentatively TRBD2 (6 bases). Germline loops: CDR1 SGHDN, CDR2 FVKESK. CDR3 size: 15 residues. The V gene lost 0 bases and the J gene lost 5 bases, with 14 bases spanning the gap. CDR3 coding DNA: TGTGCCAGCAGCCAAGATCGCGCTAGCGAGGACGAGCAGTACTTC. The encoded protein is CASSQDRASEDEQYF.

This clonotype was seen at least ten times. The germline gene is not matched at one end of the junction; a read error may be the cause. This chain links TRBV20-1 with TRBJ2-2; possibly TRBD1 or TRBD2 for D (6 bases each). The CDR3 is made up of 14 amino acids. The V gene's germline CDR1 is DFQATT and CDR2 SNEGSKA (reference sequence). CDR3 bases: TGCAGTACTAGAGATCGAGGGGGGATCGGGGAGCTGTTTTTT. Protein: CSTRDRGGIGELFF.

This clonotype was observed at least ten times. The CDR3 sequence is CASSADNNSPLHF. DNA for the CDR3: TGTGCCAGCAGTGCGGATAATAATTCACCCCTCCACTTT. J is TRBJ1-6 and V is TRBV6-1; no clear D gene. Trimming stripped 4 bases from V and 5 bases from J, with 6 bases between. Germline V gene data show CDR1 as MNHNS and CDR2 as SASEGT. This CDR3 is 13 amino acids long.

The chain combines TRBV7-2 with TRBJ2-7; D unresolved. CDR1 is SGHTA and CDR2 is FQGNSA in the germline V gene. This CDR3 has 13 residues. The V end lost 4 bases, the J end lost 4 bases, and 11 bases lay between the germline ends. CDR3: CASSSDGDYEQYF. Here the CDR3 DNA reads TGTGCCAGCAGCTCGGACGGTGATTACGAGCAGTACTTC.

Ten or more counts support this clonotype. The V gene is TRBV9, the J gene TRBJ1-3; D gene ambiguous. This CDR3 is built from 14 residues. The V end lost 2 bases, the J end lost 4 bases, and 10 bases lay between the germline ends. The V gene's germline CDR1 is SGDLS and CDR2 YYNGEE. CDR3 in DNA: TGTGCCAGCAGCGTCCGAGGTGCGGGAAACACCATATATTTT. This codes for CASSVRGAGNTIYF.

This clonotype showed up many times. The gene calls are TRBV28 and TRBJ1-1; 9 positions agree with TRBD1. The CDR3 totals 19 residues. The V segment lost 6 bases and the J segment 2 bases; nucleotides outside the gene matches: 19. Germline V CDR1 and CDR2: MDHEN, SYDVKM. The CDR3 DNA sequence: TGTGCCAGCAGCCGGGAGCCCGCCGGGACAGGGACTGAAAACACTGAAGCTTTCTTT. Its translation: CASSREPAGTGTENTEAFF.

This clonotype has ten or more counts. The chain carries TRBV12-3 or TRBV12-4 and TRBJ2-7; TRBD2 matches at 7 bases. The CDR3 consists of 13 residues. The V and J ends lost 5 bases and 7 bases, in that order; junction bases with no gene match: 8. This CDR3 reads CASSPQRGEEQYF. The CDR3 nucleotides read TGTGCCAGCAGTCCTCAACGGGGGGAGGAGCAGTACTTC.

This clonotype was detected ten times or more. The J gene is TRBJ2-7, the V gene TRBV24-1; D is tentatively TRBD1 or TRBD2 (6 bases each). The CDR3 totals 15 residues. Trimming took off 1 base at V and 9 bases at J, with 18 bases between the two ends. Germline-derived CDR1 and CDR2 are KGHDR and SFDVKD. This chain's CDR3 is CATSDLSQGPGGQYF. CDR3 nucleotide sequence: TGTGCCACCAGTGATTTATCGCAGGGGCCCGGGGGGCAGTACTTC.

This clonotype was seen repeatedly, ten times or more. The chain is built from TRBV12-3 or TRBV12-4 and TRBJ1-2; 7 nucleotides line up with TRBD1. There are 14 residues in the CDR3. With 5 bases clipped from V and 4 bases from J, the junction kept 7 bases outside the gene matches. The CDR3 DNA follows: TGTGCCAGCAGTATACAGGGGCAGGGCTATGGCTACACCTTC. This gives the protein CASSIQGQGYGYTF.

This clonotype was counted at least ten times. The CDR3 sequence is CASRPGTGGRSPLHF. In nucleotides, the CDR3 is TGTGCCAGCAGGCCCGGGACAGGGGGTCGGTCACCCCTCCACTTT. This chain connects TRBV6-4 to TRBJ1-6, with 11 positions matching TRBD1. Per germline, CDR1 MRHNA and CDR2 SNTAGT. Germline trimming cut 6 bases from V and 10 bases from J; bases unmatched to any gene: 8. This CDR3 is built from 15 residues.

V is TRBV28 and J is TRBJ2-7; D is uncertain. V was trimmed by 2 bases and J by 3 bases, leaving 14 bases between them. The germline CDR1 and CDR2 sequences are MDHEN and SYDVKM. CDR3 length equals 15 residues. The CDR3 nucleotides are TGTGCCAGCAGTTTAATAAGGGCCAGTGTCTACGAGCAGTACTTC. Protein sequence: CASSLIRASVYEQYF.

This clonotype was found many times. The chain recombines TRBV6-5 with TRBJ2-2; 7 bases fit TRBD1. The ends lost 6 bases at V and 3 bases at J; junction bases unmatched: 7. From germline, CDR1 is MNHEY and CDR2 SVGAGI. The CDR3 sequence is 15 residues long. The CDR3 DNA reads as TGTGCCAGCAGATACCGGGACAGTTACACCGGGGAGCTGTTTTTT. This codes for CASRYRDSYTGELFF.

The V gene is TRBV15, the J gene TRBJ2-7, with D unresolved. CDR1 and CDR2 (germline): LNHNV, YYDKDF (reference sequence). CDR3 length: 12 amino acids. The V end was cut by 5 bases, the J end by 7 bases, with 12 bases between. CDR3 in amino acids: CATSPTRGEQYF. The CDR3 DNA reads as TGTGCCACCAGCCCAACCCGTGGGGAGCAGTACTTC.

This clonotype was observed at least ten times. DNA of the CDR3: TGTGCCAGCAGCCTGACGAGCGCGGGGGACCTCGGCATTCAGTACTTC. It encodes CASSLTSAGDLGIQYF. V gene TRBV7-2 combines with J gene TRBJ2-4, with 7 bases that match TRBD2. CDR3 length: 16 amino acids. Germline CDR1 and CDR2: SGHTA and FQGNSA. With V trimmed by 5 bases and J by 9 bases, 16 bases remained unmatched.

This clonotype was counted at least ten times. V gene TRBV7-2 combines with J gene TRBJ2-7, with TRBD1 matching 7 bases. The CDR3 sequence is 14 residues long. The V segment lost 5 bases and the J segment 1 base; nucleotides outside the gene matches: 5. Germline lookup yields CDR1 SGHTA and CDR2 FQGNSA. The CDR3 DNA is TGTGCCAGCAGCCCCCAGGACAGGTCCTACGAGCAGTACTTC. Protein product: CASSPQDRSYEQYF.

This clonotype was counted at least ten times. CDR3 sequence (DNA): TGTGCCAGCAGCCAAGATCAGACAGGGGGGGACACTGAAGCTTTCTTT. Its protein product is CASSQDQTGGDTEAFF. This rearrangement joins TRBV4-2 to TRBJ1-1; TRBD1 aligns across 9 bases. This CDR3 is 16 amino acids long. Germline V gives CDR1 LGHNA, CDR2 YNFKEQ. With V trimmed by 0 bases and J by 3 bases, 5 bases remained unmatched.